The clone carrying this T cell receptor (beta chain) has at least ten counts. Antigen specificity is unknown. The data are from a study of Graves' ophthalmopathy and Graves' hyperthyroidism. The study's findings and limits: Detected in blood as well were most expanded thyroid clonotypes with frequency above 0.001.

The sequenced template was RNA, covering the TCR beta CDR3 region. First-round RT-PCR employed HTBI primers, with a second-round multiplex PCR after it. TCRdb called the multiplex PCR reads again in MiXCR, with one record for every CDR3 protein. This sample yields roughly 500,000 distinct CDR3 sequences, of which over 13% are seen a single time; approximately 9.8% belongs to the top ten. The source of this sequence is a woman aged 25 to 39 with Graves' ophthalmopathy. Material: blood.

CDR3 in DNA: TGTGCCAGCAACAGACAGGGGGGCACTGAAGCTTTCTTT. Protein: CASNRQGGTEAFF. The rearrangement uses TRBV6-1 and TRBJ1-1; 9 bases fit TRBD1. The germline gives CDR1 MNHNS, CDR2 SASEGT. This CDR3 has 13 amino acids. With 7 bases clipped from V and 4 bases from J, the junction kept 4 bases outside the gene matches.